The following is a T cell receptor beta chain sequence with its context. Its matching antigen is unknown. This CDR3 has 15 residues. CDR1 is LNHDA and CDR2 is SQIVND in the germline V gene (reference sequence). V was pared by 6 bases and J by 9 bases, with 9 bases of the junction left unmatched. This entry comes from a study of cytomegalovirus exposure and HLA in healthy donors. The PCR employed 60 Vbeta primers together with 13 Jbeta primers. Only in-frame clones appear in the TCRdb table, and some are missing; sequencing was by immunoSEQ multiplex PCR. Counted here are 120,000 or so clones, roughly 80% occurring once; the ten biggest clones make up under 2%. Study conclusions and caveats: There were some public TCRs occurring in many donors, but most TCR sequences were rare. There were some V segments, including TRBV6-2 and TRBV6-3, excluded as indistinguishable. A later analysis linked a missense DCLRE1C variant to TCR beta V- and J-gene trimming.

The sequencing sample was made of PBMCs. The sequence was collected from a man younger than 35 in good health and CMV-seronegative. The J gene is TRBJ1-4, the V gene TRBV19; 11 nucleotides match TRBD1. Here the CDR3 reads CASRGAGTGGKKLFF. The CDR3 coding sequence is TGTGCCAGTAGAGGCGCCGGGACAGGGGGAAAAAAACTGTTTTTT.